This paragraph reports one TCR beta chain. Its antigen is not known. This sample stems from a study of T cell responses to AZD1222 COVID-19 vaccine. General study points: Among the donors, most were white British and more were female, and clonal diversity was possibly underestimated. It was only a handful of AZD1222 recipients who were seropositive at baseline.

TCRdb's copy holds only in-frame clones and misses some; the assay was immunoSEQ multiplex PCR. This table has roughly 51,000 clones, 89% appearing once. V lost 0 bases and J lost 2, with 14 bases in between. This CDR3 contains 16 residues. In germline, CDR1 is SGHDN, CDR2 FVKESK. Here the sequenced sample was peripheral blood, taken 28 days after the second AZD1222 dose. The chain links TRBV14 to TRBJ2-7; no clear D gene. The sequence was collected from an adult who received the AZD1222 COVID-19 vaccine. The CDR3, as DNA: TGTGCCAGCAGCCAAGATATGTTGACGGCCACCTACGAGCAGTACTTC. It codes for CASSQDMLTATYEQYF.